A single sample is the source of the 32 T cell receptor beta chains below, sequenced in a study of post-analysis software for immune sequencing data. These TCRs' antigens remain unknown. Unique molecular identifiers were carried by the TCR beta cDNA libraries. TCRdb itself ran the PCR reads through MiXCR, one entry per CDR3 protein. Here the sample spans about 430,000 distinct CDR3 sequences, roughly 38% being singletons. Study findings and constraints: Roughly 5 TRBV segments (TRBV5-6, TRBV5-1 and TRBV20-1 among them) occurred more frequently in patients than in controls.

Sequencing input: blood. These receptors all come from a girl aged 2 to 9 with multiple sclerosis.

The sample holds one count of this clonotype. CDR3 nucleotides: TGCAGTGCTGGGACTAGCGGACTGTACAATGAGCAGTTCTTC. Its translation is CSAGTSGLYNEQFF. This chain uses TRBV20-1 with TRBJ2-1; 11 nucleotides align to TRBD2. V gave up 5 bases and J gave up 4 bases; unmatched junction bases: 4. Germline-derived CDR1 and CDR2 are DFQATT and SNEGSKA (reference sequence). The CDR3 sequence is 14 residues long.

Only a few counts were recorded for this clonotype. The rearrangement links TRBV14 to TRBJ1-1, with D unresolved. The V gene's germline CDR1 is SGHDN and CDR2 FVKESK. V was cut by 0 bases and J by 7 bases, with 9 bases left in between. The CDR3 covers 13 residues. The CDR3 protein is CASSQDHLIEAFF. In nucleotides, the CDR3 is TGTGCCAGCAGCCAAGATCATCTGATTGAAGCTTTCTTT.

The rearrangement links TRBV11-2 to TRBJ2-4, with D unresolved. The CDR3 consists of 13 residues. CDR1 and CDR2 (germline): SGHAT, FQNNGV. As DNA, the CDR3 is TGTGCTAATTTCCCCGGAGCCAAAAACATTCAGTACTTC. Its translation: CANFPGAKNIQYF. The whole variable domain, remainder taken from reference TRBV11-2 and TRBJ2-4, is EAGVAQSPRYKIIEKRQSVAFWCNPISGHATLYWYQQILGQGPKLLIQFQNNGVVDDSQLPKDRFSAERLKGVDSTLKIQPAKLEDSAVYLCANFPGAKNIQYFGAGTRLSVL.

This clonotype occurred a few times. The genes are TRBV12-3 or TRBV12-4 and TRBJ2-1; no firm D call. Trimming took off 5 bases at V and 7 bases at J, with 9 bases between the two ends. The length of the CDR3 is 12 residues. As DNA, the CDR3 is TGTGCCAGCAGTCCGAAGGCTAATGAGCAGTTCTTC. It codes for CASSPKANEQFF.

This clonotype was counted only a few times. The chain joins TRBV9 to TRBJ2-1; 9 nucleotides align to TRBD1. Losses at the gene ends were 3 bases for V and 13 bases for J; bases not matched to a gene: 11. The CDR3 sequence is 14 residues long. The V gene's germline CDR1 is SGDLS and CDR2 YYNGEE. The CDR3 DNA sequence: TGTGCCAGCAGCGGAAACTCGGGACAGGGTGACCAGTTCTTC. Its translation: CASSGNSGQGDQFF.

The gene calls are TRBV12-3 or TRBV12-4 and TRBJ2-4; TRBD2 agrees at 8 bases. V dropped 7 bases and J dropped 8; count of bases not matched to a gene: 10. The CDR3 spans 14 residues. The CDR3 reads CASTSDRGGYIQYF. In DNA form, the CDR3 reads TGTGCCAGCACTTCCGATCGCGGGGGGTACATTCAGTACTTC.

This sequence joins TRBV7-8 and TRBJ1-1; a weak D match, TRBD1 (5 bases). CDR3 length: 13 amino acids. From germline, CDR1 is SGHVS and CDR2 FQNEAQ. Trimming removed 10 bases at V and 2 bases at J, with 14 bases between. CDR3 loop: CATTDGANTEAFF. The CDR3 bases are TGTGCCACTACGGACGGGGCAAACACTGAAGCTTTCTTT.

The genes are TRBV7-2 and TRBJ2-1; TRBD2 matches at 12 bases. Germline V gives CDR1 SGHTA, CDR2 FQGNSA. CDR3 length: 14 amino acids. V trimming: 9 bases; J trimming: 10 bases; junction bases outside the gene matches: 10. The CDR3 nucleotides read TGTGCCAGTCAGACTAGCGGGGGCTCTCTGGAGCAGTTCTTC. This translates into CASQTSGGSLEQFF.

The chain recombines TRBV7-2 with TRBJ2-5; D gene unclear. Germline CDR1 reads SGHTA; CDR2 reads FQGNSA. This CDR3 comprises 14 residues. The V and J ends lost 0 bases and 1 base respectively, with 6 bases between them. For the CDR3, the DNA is TGTGCCAGCAGCTTAGCCACTTTCCAAGAGACCCAGTACTTC. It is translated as CASSLATFQETQYF.

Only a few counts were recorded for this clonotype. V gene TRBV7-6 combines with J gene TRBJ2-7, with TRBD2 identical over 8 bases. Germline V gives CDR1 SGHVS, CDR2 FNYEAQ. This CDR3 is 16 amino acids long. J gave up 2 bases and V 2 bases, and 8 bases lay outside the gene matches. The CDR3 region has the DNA TGTGCCAGCAGCTTATATGGTGCGGGGGGACCCTACGAGCAGTACTTC. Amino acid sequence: CASSLYGAGGPYEQYF.

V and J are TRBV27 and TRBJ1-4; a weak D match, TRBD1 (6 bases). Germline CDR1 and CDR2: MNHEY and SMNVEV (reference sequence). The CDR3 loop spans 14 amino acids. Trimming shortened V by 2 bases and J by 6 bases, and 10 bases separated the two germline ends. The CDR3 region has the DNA TGTGCCAGCAGTTTAGTCTGGGGGCATGAAAAACTGTTTTTT. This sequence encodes CASSLVWGHEKLFF.

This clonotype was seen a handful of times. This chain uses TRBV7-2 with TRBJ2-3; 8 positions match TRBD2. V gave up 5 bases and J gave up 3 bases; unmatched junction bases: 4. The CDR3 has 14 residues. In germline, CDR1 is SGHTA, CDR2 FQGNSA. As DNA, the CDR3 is TGTGCCAGCAGCCGCGGACTAGCTACAGATACGCAGTATTTT. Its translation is CASSRGLATDTQYF.

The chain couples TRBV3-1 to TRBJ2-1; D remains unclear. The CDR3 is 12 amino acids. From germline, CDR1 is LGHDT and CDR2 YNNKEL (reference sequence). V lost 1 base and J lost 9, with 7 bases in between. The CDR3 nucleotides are TGTGCCAGCAGCCAAGGGCCGAGTGAGCAGTTCTTC. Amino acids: CASSQGPSEQFF.

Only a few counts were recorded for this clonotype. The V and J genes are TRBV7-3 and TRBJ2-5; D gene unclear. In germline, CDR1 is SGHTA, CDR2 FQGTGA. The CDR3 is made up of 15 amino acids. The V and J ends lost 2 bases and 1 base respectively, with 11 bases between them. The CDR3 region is CASSLGGAVQETQYF. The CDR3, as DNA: TGTGCCAGCAGCTTAGGTGGCGCCGTCCAAGAGACCCAGTACTTC.

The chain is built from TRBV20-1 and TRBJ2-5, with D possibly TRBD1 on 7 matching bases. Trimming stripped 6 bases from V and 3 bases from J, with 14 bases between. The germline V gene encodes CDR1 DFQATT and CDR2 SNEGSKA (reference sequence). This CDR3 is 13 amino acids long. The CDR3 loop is CSASPGGKETQYF. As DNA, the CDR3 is TGCAGTGCCAGCCCAGGGGGGAAAGAGACCCAGTACTTC.

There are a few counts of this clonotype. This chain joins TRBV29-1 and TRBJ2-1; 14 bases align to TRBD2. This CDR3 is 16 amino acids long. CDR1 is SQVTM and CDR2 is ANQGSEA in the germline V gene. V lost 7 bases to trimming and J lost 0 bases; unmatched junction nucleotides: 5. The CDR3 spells CSGRGTSGSSYNEQFF. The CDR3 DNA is TGCAGCGGGAGGGGGACTAGCGGGAGCTCCTACAATGAGCAGTTCTTC.

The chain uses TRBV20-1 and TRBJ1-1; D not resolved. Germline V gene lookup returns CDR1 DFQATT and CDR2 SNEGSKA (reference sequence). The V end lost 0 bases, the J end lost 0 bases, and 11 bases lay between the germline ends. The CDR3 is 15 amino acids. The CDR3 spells CSARDRRHMNTEAFF. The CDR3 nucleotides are TGCAGTGCTAGAGATCGGCGACACATGAACACTGAAGCTTTCTTT.

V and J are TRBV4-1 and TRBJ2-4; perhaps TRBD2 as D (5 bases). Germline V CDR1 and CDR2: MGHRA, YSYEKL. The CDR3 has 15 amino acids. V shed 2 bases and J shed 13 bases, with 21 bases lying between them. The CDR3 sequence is CASSQHGVALEIQYF. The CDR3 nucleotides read TGCGCCAGCAGCCAACACGGGGTAGCTTTGGAGATCCAGTACTTC.

CDR3 sequence: CASSEETNSLPRSGYTF. CDR3 DNA sequence: TGTGCCAGCAGTGAAGAGACAAATTCCCTTCCCAGGTCGGGCTACACCTTC. This chain links TRBV2 with TRBJ1-2; D is ambiguous. Trimming removed 1 base from V and 8 bases from J, with 23 bases in between. CDR3 length equals 17 residues. CDR1 and CDR2 from the germline V gene are SNHLY and FYNNEI.

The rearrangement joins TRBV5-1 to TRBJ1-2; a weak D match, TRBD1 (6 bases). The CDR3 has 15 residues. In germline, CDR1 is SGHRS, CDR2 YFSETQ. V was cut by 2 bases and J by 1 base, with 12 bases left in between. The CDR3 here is CASSLGGTDNYGYTF. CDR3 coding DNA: TGCGCCAGCAGCTTAGGGGGGACCGATAACTATGGCTACACCTTC. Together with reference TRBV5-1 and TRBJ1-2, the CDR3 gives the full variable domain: KAGVTQTPRYLIKTRGQQVTLSCSPISGHRSVSWYQQTPGQGLQFLFEYFSETQRNKGNFPGRFSGRQFSNSRSEMNVSTLELGDSALYLCASSLGGTDNYGYTFGSGTRLTVV.

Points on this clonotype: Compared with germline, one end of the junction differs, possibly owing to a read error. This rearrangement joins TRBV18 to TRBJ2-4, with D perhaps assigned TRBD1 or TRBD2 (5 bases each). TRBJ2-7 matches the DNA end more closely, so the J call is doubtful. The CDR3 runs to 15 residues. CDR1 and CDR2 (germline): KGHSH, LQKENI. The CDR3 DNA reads TGTGCCAGCCCACCACGGGGACCCAAGGGGCTCGAGCAGTACTTC. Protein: CASPPRGPKGLEQYF.

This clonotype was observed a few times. DNA for the CDR3: TGCAGTGCTAGACGTACTCCGGGACTGCACAATGAGCAGTTCTTC. Its translation: CSARRTPGLHNEQFF. The V and J genes are TRBV20-1 and TRBJ2-1; D possibly corresponds to TRBD2 (6 bases). CDR3 length: 15 residues. The germline V gene has CDR1 DFQATT and CDR2 SNEGSKA (reference sequence). V lost 2 bases and J lost 5, with 16 bases in between.

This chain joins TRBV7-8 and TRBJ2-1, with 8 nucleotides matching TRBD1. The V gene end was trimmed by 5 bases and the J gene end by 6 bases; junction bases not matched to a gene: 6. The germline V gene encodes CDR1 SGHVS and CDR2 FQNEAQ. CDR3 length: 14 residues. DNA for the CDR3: TGTGCCAGCAGCGTACGAACAGGGGGCAATGAGCAGTTCTTC. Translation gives CASSVRTGGNEQFF.

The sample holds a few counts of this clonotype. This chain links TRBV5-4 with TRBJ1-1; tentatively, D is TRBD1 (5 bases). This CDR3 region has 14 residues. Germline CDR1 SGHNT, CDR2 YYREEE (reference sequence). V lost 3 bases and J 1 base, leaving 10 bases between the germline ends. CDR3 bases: TGTGCCAGCAGCTCCCGACAGACGAACACTGAAGCTTTCTTT. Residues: CASSSRQTNTEAFF.

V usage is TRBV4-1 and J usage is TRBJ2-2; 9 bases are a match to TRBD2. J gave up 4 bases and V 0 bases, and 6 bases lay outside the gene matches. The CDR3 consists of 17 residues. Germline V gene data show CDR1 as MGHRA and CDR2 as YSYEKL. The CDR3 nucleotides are TGCGCCAGCAGCCAAGATCCCGGGACTAGCTCCACCGGGGAGCTGTTTTTT. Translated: CASSQDPGTSSTGELFF.

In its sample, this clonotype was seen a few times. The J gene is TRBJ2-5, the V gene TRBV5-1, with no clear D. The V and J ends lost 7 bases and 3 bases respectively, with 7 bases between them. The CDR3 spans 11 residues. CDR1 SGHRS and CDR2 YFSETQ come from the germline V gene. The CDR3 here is CASGPKETQYF. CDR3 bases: TGCGCCAGCGGCCCAAAAGAGACCCAGTACTTC.

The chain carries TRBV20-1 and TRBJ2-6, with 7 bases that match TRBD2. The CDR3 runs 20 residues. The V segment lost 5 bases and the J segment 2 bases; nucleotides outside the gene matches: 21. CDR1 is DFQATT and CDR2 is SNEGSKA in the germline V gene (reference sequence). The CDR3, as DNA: TGCAGTGCTCCCGGGACTATGAGAGGGAGAGGGGCTCCTGGGGCCAACGTCCTGACTTTC. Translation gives CSAPGTMRGRGAPGANVLTF.

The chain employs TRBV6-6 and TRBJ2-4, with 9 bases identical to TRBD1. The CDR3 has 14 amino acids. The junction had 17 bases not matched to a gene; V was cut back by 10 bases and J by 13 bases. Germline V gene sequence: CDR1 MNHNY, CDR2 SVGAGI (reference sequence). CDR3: CANSKGQGSYKQYF. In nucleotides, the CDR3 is TGTGCCAATTCTAAGGGACAGGGATCCTACAAGCAGTACTTC.

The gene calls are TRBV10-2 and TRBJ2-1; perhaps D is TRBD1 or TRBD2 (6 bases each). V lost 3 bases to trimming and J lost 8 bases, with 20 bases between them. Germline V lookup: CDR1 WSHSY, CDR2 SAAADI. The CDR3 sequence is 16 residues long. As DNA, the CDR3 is TGCGCCAGCAGTGATAGCCTCGGGGGCCGGACGTATGAGCAGTTCTTC. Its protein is CASSDSLGGRTYEQFF.

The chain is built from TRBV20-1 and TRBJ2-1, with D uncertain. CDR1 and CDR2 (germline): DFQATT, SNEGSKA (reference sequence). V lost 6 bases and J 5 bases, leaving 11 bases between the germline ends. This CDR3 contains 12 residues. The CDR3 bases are TGCAGTGCCATTCCCCGGGACAATGAGCAGTTCTTC. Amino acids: CSAIPRDNEQFF.

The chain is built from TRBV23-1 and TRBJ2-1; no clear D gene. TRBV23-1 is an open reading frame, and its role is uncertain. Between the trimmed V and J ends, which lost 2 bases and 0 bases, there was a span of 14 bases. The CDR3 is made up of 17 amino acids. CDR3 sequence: CASSQRASHCSYNEQFF. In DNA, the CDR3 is TGCGCCAGCAGTCAAAGGGCCTCGCATTGCTCCTACAATGAGCAGTTCTTC.

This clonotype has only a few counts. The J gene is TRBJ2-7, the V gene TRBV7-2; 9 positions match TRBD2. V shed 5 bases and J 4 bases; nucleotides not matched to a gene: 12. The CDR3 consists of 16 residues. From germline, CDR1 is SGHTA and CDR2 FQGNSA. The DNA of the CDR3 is TGTGCCAGCAGCCCGGGCCCGGCTAGCGGGAATTACGAGCAGTACTTC. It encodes CASSPGPASGNYEQYF.